The source of this T cell receptor (beta chain) is a study of PD-1 blockade in classical Hodgkin lymphoma. The method was immunoSEQ multiplex PCR; TCRdb's version includes in-frame clones alone and lacks a portion of them. The profile shows approximately 150,000 clones, less than 80% of them singletons. CDR1 MDHEN and CDR2 SYDVKM come from the germline V gene. The CDR3 covers 16 residues. V lost 8 bases and J 4 bases, leaving 21 bases between the germline ends. Each patient's relapse followed autologous stem cell transplantation, and brentuximab vedotin exposure varied. Complete response, partial response or progressive disease were the best responses. By share, this clone ranks as medium-sized (0.01 to 0.1%).

The origin of this receptor is a human donor with classical Hodgkin lymphoma. This rearrangement joins TRBV28 to TRBJ1-5; perhaps TRBD1 as D (6 bases). The sequencing here drew on peripheral blood mononuclear cells (PBMCs), taken before the second cycle of nivolumab. In nucleotides, the CDR3 is TGTGCCAGCGACCGGAACAGGGTTTTGCCGAATCAGCCCCAGCATTTT. This translates into CASDRNRVLPNQPQHF.